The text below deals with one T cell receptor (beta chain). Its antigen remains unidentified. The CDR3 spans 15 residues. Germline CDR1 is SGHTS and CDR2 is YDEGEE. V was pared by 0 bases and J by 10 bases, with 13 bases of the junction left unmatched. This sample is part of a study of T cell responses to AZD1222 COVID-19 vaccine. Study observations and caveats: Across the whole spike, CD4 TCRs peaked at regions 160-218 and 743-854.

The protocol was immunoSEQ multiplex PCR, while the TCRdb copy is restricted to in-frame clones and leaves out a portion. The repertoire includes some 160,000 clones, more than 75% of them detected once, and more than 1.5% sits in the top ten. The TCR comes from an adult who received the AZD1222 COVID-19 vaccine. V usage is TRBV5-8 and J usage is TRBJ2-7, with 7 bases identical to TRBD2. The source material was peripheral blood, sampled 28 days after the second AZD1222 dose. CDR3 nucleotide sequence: TGTGCCAGCAGCTTGGTTCCTAGCGGACGTACGAAACAGTACTTC. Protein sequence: CASSLVPSGRTKQYF. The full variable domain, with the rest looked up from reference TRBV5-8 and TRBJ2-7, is EAGVTQSPTHLIKTRGQQATLRCSPISGHTSVYWYQQALGLGLQFLLWYDEGEERNRGNFPPRFSGRQFPNYSSELNVNALELEDSALYLCASSLVPSGRTKQYFGPGTRLTVT.